The 26 T cell receptor beta chains presented below share a single source sample, sequenced in a study of cytomegalovirus exposure and HLA in healthy donors (dated by TCRdb to the late 2010s). The protocol used for the library was the immunoSEQ multiplex PCR assay. A mixture of 60 forward primers for TCR Vbeta segments and 13 reverse primers for TCR Jbeta segments was used in the multiplex PCR. TCRdb took this table from immuneACCESS and kept in-frame rearrangements with V and J called. Such tables lack part of the clones; where checked against another copy, unresolved V genes explain under half of the gap, and the rest is unexplained. This sample gives around 120,000 clones in total; 70% to 80% of them show up just once. Clones ranked in the top ten supply more than 3% of the sample. Sequenced input: PBMCs. The receptors here all came from a woman aged 40 to 50 in good health and CMV-seronegative.

The chain uses TRBV5-1 and TRBJ2-5; TRBD1 matches 8 bases. Gene TRBJ2-7 matches the end of the DNA better, so the J call may be wrong. Germline CDR1 SGHRS, CDR2 YFSETQ. The CDR3 runs to 15 residues. The CDR3 spells CASSLGRDRSYEQYF. The DNA of the CDR3 is TGCGCCAGCAGCTTGGGCCGGGACAGGTCCTACGAGCAGTACTTC.

The genes are TRBV6-1 and TRBJ2-7; D perhaps matches TRBD1 (6 bases). Germline V lookup: CDR1 MNHNS, CDR2 SASEGT. Between the trimmed V and J ends, which lost 4 bases and 3 bases, there was a span of 16 bases. The CDR3 is 15 amino acids. The CDR3: CASSAWDNRNYEQYF. CDR3 bases: TGTGCCAGCAGTGCCTGGGACAACAGAAACTACGAGCAGTACTTC.

With respect to this clone: The CDR3 ends on some other residue instead of the conserved phenylalanine or tryptophan, so this is likely a read error. The DNA is left out, because the CDR3 cannot be placed on it with certainty; the CDR3 is given as TCRdb lists it. This rearrangement joins TRBV10-3 to TRBJ2-3; TRBD2 was called by the table and not checked on the DNA. Germline V gene sequence: CDR1 ENHRY, CDR2 SYGVKD. Inclusive of both ends, the CDR3 amounts to 10 amino acids. This CDR3 is CAIGTSGRWS.

This rearrangement joins TRBV7-7 to TRBJ2-5, with D tentatively TRBD1 (5 bases). The CDR3 has 13 amino acids. Germline V gene data show CDR1 as SSHAT and CDR2 as FNYEAQ (reference sequence). V shed 5 bases and J shed 2 bases, with 9 bases lying between them. CDR3 in amino acids: CASSRQTQETQYF. The CDR3 nucleotides are TGTGCCAGCAGCCGACAGACTCAAGAGACCCAGTACTTC.

The V gene is TRBV9, the J gene TRBJ2-3; possibly TRBD1 for D (7 bases). CDR1 SGDLS and CDR2 YYNGEE come from the germline V gene. This CDR3 region has 14 residues. V was clipped by 3 bases and J by 6 bases, with 14 bases between them. CDR3 bases: TGTGCCAGCAGCGAGGAGGGGGCGCAGGATACGCAGTATTTT. It yields the protein CASSEEGAQDTQYF.

V gene TRBV7-2 combines with J gene TRBJ2-7, with 11 bases lining up with TRBD1. CDR1 SGHTA and CDR2 FQGNSA come from the germline V gene. V gave up 1 base and J gave up 5 bases; unmatched junction bases: 1. This CDR3 is built from 14 residues. The CDR3: CASSLEGQGDEQYF. CDR3 DNA: TGTGCCAGCAGCTTAGAGGGACAGGGGGACGAGCAGTACTTC.

The chain is built from TRBV7-8 and TRBJ1-2; 8 bases align to TRBD1. This CDR3 contains 17 residues. The junction had 12 bases not matched to a gene; V was cut back by 5 bases and J by 1 base. Germline V gene sequence: CDR1 SGHVS, CDR2 FQNEAQ. CDR3 sequence: CASSLGTGRDRNYGYTF. CDR3 coding DNA: TGTGCCAGCAGCCTAGGGACAGGCCGCGACCGTAACTATGGCTACACCTTC.

This chain joins TRBV7-2 and TRBJ2-1; 11 positions match TRBD2. Trimming removed 5 bases from V and 5 bases from J; junction bases left unmatched: 5. The CDR3 length is 15 residues. In germline, CDR1 is SGHTA, CDR2 FQGNSA. The CDR3, as DNA: TGTGCCAGCAGCCGCGGGACTAGCGGTAACAATGAGCAGTTCTTC. Residues: CASSRGTSGNNEQFF.

V usage is TRBV10-3 and J usage is TRBJ2-5; 10 bases map to TRBD1. Germline loops: CDR1 ENHRY, CDR2 SYGVKD. The V segment lost 5 bases and the J segment 1 base; nucleotides outside the gene matches: 10. The CDR3 is 17 residues long. The CDR3 bases are TGTGCCATCAGTCCGGGACAGGGGTTGACGATCCAAGAGACCCAGTACTTC. It translates to CAISPGQGLTIQETQYF.

This clone was observed a few times. The rearrangement joins TRBV27 to TRBJ2-7, with D perhaps matching TRBD1 (5 bases). V lost 3 bases and J lost 8, with 14 bases in between. The CDR3 is made up of 13 amino acids. CDR1 is MNHEY and CDR2 is SMNVEV in the germline V gene (reference sequence). The CDR3 loop is CASSLINQGKQYF. Here the CDR3 DNA reads TGTGCCAGCAGTTTGATCAACCAGGGCAAGCAGTACTTC.

V usage is TRBV19 and J usage is TRBJ2-7, with TRBD1 identical over 10 bases. This CDR3 is built from 15 residues. J gave up 7 bases and V 5 bases, and 11 bases lay outside the gene matches. CDR1 and CDR2 (germline): LNHDA, SQIVND (reference sequence). The CDR3 DNA is TGTGCCAGTAGTCCGCCGACAGGGGGCTCGGGGGAGCAGTACTTC. It specifies CASSPPTGGSGEQYF.

This rearrangement joins TRBV2 to TRBJ1-2; D possibly corresponds to TRBD1 (6 bases). The CDR3 sequence is 15 residues long. V lost 2 bases and J 3 bases, leaving 13 bases between the germline ends. CDR1 and CDR2 from the germline V gene are SNHLY and FYNNEI. The CDR3 coding sequence is TGTGCCAGCAGTGAAAGGGGGGGAGTGGACTATGGCTACACCTTC. Its translation: CASSERGGVDYGYTF.

Notes on this clone: The germline gene is not matched at one end of the junction; a read error may be the cause. Different DNA sequences within this sample yield the same CDR3. V is TRBV28 and J is TRBJ1-5; D might be TRBD1 (6 bases). Looked up from germline, CDR1 is MDHEN and CDR2 is SYDVKM. The CDR3 is 16 amino acids. The CDR3 region is CASSYGARGSNQPQHF. The CDR3 DNA is TGTGCCAGCAGTTACGGGGCAAGGGGGAGCAACCAGCCCCAGCATTTT. Combining the CDR3 with reference TRBV28 and TRBJ1-5 gives the whole variable domain DVKVTQSSRYLVKRTGEKVFLECVQDMDHENMFWYRQDPGLGLRLIYFSYDVKMKEKGDIPEGYSVSREKKERFSLILESASTNQTSMYLCASSYGARGSNQPQHFGDGTRLSIL.

The rearrangement joins TRBV4-2 to TRBJ2-2, with 10 bases lining up with TRBD2. With 0 bases clipped from V and 4 bases from J, the junction kept 11 bases outside the gene matches. CDR3 length equals 19 residues. Germline V gives CDR1 LGHNA, CDR2 YNFKEQ. CDR3 protein: CASSQDRSGLAEPTGELFF. The CDR3 DNA reads TGTGCCAGCAGCCAAGATCGCTCCGGACTAGCGGAGCCCACCGGGGAGCTGTTTTTT.

This chain uses TRBV9 with TRBJ1-4; tentatively, D is TRBD1 (5 bases). The CDR3 sequence is 15 residues long. V was clipped by 0 bases and J by 8 bases, with 14 bases between them. Germline V gene lookup returns CDR1 SGDLS and CDR2 YYNGEE. The CDR3 here is CASSVAGRGWEKLFF. As DNA, the CDR3 is TGTGCCAGCAGCGTAGCAGGGCGAGGTTGGGAAAAACTGTTTTTT.

The chain links TRBV11-3 to TRBJ2-3; D is unclear. V gave up 1 base and J gave up 6 bases, with 8 bases separating them. The CDR3 is 13 amino acids. The germline CDR1 and CDR2 sequences are SGHNT and YENEEA. The CDR3: CASSLGRPDTQYF. In DNA form, the CDR3 reads TGTGCCAGCAGCTTAGGGCGGCCGGATACGCAGTATTTT.

The rearrangement uses TRBV15 and TRBJ2-7; 7 bases are a match to TRBD1. Trimming removed 1 base from V and 1 base from J; junction bases left unmatched: 4. The CDR3 has 15 residues. Germline CDR1 and CDR2: LNHNV and YYDKDF (reference sequence). The CDR3 protein is CATSRVGGQSYEQYF. The CDR3 DNA reads TGTGCCACCAGCAGAGTAGGGGGACAGTCCTACGAGCAGTACTTC.

In its sample, this clone was seen once. This chain uses TRBV4-3 with TRBJ1-5, with 8 bases that match TRBD1. CDR3 length: 14 amino acids. The germline CDR1 and CDR2 sequences are LGHNA and YSLEER. With 3 bases clipped from V and 9 bases from J, the junction kept 7 bases outside the gene matches. This CDR3 is CASSQDRERGPQHF. For the CDR3, the DNA is TGCGCCAGCAGCCAGGACAGGGAACGGGGGCCCCAGCATTTT.

The chain links TRBV6-1 to TRBJ1-6, with TRBD1 matching over 11 bases. Per germline, CDR1 MNHNS and CDR2 SASEGT. The CDR3 runs 16 residues. The V segment lost 1 base and the J segment 8 bases; nucleotides outside the gene matches: 4. The CDR3 DNA follows: TGTGCCAGCAGTGAAGTGGGACAGGGGGTAGATTCACCCCTCCACTTT. This encodes CASSEVGQGVDSPLHF.

This rearrangement joins TRBV23-1 to TRBJ1-6; D possibly corresponds to TRBD1 (5 bases). TRBV23-1 is annotated as an ORF whose role is uncertain. This CDR3 is built from 12 residues. Trimming took 4 bases from V and 7 from J, leaving 5 bases between them. For the CDR3, the DNA is TGCGCCAGCAGTCCAGGGAATTCACCCCTCCACTTT. This encodes CASSPGNSPLHF.

This chain joins TRBV5-6 and TRBJ2-3; no clear D. The CDR3 extends over 14 amino acids. CDR1 SGHDT and CDR2 YYEEEE come from the germline V gene. The V and J ends lost 2 bases and 0 bases respectively, with 7 bases between them. The CDR3 nucleotides read TGTGCCAGCAGCTTCGGTACTAGCACAGATACGCAGTATTTT. The encoded protein is CASSFGTSTDTQYF. The full variable domain, rest sourced from reference TRBV5-6 and TRBJ2-3, is DAGVTQSPTHLIKTRGQQVTLRCSPKSGHDTVSWYQQALGQGPQFIFQYYEEEERQRGNFPDRFSGHQFPNYSSELNVNALLLGDSALYLCASSFGTSTDTQYFGPGTRLTVL.

The chain recombines TRBV6-1 with TRBJ1-1, with D uncertain. V was trimmed by 5 bases and J by 1 base, leaving 11 bases between them. CDR1 is MNHNS and CDR2 is SASEGT in the germline V gene. The CDR3 consists of 14 residues. DNA of the CDR3: TGTGCCAGCAGTCCCACCGGGTCGAACACTGAAGCTTTCTTT. Protein product: CASSPTGSNTEAFF.

Comments on this clone: Other DNA variants within this sample encode the same CDR3. The V call is TRBV9, the J call TRBJ2-1; TRBD1 agrees at 8 bases. The length of the CDR3 is 15 residues. CDR1 and CDR2 from the germline V gene are SGDLS and YYNGEE. V shed 0 bases and J 7 bases; nucleotides not matched to a gene: 6. CDR3 bases: TGTGCCAGCAGCGTAGCAGGACAGGGTGAGAATGAGCAGTTCTTC. Its translation is CASSVAGQGENEQFF.

J is TRBJ1-6 and V is TRBV5-1; tentatively, D is TRBD1 (5 bases). In germline, CDR1 is SGHRS, CDR2 YFSETQ. The CDR3 runs to 17 residues. Trimming pared 0 bases from V and 6 bases from J, leaving 16 bases between. CDR3 DNA sequence: TGCGCCAGCAGCTTGGCTCCCGGGACTGCACCTAATTCACCCCTCCACTTT. It translates to CASSLAPGTAPNSPLHF.

This clone occurred a few times. CDR3 loop: CASSEPGTGKQYF. The CDR3 nucleotides are TGTGCCAGCAGTGAACCCGGGACAGGGAAGCAGTACTTC. This chain joins TRBV6-1 and TRBJ2-7, with 9 nucleotides matching TRBD1. V lost 2 bases and J lost 8; bases outside the gene matches: 4. Germline CDR1 reads MNHNS; CDR2 reads SASEGT. CDR3 length: 13 amino acids.

The V gene is TRBV19, the J gene TRBJ2-3; TRBD2 matches 13 bases. Trimming at V came to 7 bases and at J to 4 bases, leaving 8 bases not matched to a gene. The germline V gene has CDR1 LNHDA and CDR2 SQIVND (reference sequence). The CDR3 runs 16 residues. The chain's CDR3 is CASTDRTSGSPDTQYF. CDR3 nucleotide sequence: TGTGCCAGTACGGACCGGACTAGCGGGAGTCCAGATACGCAGTATTTT.